These T cell receptor beta chains were read from a single sample in a study of shared clonotypes between healthy human individuals. This table comes from immunoSEQ multiplex PCR, and its TCRdb copy is limited to in-frame clones, with some not included. This sample has around 610,000 clones, with approximately 96% found just once. The sequencing input was naive CD8+ T cells sorted from blood. The receptors derive from a woman in her twenties or thirties in good health. Each CDR3 is given with its conserved first and last residue. D genes are given only for firm matches. Clone sizes are given selectively: once, few, many, or a class where the clone is expanded.

j_call: TRBJ2-7; v_call: TRBV5-6; clone_size: -; d_call: -; cdr3_nt: TGTGCCAGCAGCGACGGGAGTACGTACGAGCAGTACTTC; cdr3_aa: CASSDGSTYEQYF
j_call: TRBJ1-3; v_call: TRBV9; clone_size: -; d_call: -; cdr3_nt: TGTGCCAGCAGCGTAGGTAGCTCTGGAAACACCATATATTTT; cdr3_aa: CASSVGSSGNTIYF
j_call: TRBJ1-5; v_call: TRBV7-9; clone_size: -; d_call: -; cdr3_nt: TGTGCCAGCAGCAATGAACATCAGCCCCAGCATTTT; cdr3_aa: CASSNEHQPQHF
j_call: TRBJ2-7; v_call: TRBV27; clone_size: -; d_call: -; cdr3_nt: TGTGCCAGCTCCCTGGACACTGGCTACGAGCAGTACTTC; cdr3_aa: CASSLDTGYEQYF
j_call: TRBJ2-1; v_call: TRBV9; clone_size: -; d_call: -; cdr3_nt: TGTGCCAGCAGCACGATGACAGGACCGGTCACCTACAATGAGCAGTTCTTC; cdr3_aa: CASSTMTGPVTYNEQFF
j_call: TRBJ2-7; v_call: TRBV7-6; clone_size: -; d_call: TRBD2; cdr3_nt: TGTGCCAGCAGCTTAATATCGGCGGGAGCTATCTACGAGCAGTACTTC; cdr3_aa: CASSLISAGAIYEQYF
j_call: TRBJ1-5; v_call: TRBV19; clone_size: once; d_call: -; cdr3_nt: TGTGCCAGTAGTATAGGCCGGGATCGTAACGGTCAGCCCCAGCATTTT; cdr3_aa: CASSIGRDRNGQPQHF
j_call: TRBJ2-7; v_call: TRBV27; clone_size: -; d_call: -; cdr3_nt: TGTGCCAGCAGTTTGGGACCCTCCTACGAGCAGTACTTC; cdr3_aa: CASSLGPSYEQYF
j_call: TRBJ2-7; v_call: TRBV10-2; clone_size: -; d_call: -; cdr3_nt: TGCGCCAGCAGTGAGTCGTACGAGCAGTACTTC; cdr3_aa: CASSESYEQYF
j_call: TRBJ2-1; v_call: TRBV5-1; clone_size: once; d_call: TRBD2; cdr3_nt: TGCGCCAGCAGCCCCATAGCGGGAGGGGCCTACAATGAGCAGTTCTTC; cdr3_aa: CASSPIAGGAYNEQFF
j_call: TRBJ1-4; v_call: TRBV11-2; clone_size: -; d_call: -; cdr3_nt: TGTGCCAGCAGCTTATCTGTCTCGGAACCTTACGAAAAACTGTTTTTT; cdr3_aa: CASSLSVSEPYEKLFF
j_call: TRBJ2-3; v_call: TRBV6-1; clone_size: -; d_call: TRBD1; cdr3_nt: TGTGCCAGCAGTGGGTACAGGGGGGAAACAGATACGCAGTATTTT; cdr3_aa: CASSGYRGETDTQYF
j_call: TRBJ2-7; v_call: TRBV11-2; clone_size: -; d_call: -; cdr3_nt: TGTGCCAGCAGCTTAGGTACACGCTCCTACGAGCAGTACTTC; cdr3_aa: CASSLGTRSYEQYF
j_call: TRBJ1-3; v_call: TRBV27; clone_size: -; d_call: -; cdr3_nt: TGTGCCAGCAGTTTATTCCCGGGGTCTGGAAACACCATATATTTT; cdr3_aa: CASSLFPGSGNTIYF
j_call: TRBJ2-2; v_call: TRBV7-9; clone_size: -; d_call: TRBD2; cdr3_nt: TGTGCCAGCAGCCCCGGGACTAGCGGCTTAACCGGGGAGCTGTTTTTT; cdr3_aa: CASSPGTSGLTGELFF
j_call: TRBJ1-6; v_call: TRBV19; clone_size: -; d_call: -; cdr3_nt: TGTGCCAGTAGTATGGTGGCACTCAATTCACCCCTCCACTTT; cdr3_aa: CASSMVALNSPLHF
j_call: TRBJ2-5; v_call: TRBV7-3; clone_size: -; d_call: -; cdr3_nt: TGTGCCAGCCTAGGGGAGAGGTGTGCAGAGACCCAGTACTTC; cdr3_aa: CASLGERCAETQYF
j_call: TRBJ1-5; v_call: TRBV28; clone_size: -; d_call: TRBD1; cdr3_nt: TGTGCCAGCAGCACTGACAGGGAAGTATGGAGCAATCAGCCCCAGCATTTT; cdr3_aa: CASSTDREVWSNQPQHF
j_call: TRBJ2-1; v_call: TRBV27; clone_size: -; d_call: -; cdr3_nt: TGTGCCAGCAGTTTAACGGGGTCGCTACACAATGAGCAGTTCTTC; cdr3_aa: CASSLTGSLHNEQFF
j_call: TRBJ2-1; v_call: TRBV7-9; clone_size: -; d_call: -; cdr3_nt: TGTGCCAGCAGCCTCCGACTGAATGAGCAGTTCTTC; cdr3_aa: CASSLRLNEQFF
j_call: TRBJ2-1; v_call: TRBV7-9; clone_size: -; d_call: -; cdr3_nt: TGTGCCAGCAGCTACTCAGTAAATGAGCAGTTCTTC; cdr3_aa: CASSYSVNEQFF
j_call: TRBJ2-1; v_call: TRBV28; clone_size: -; d_call: -; cdr3_nt: TGTGCCAGCAGTGGGGGAGAGCGGGCTGTTCTCTCCTACAATGAGCAGTTCTTC; cdr3_aa: CASSGGERAVLSYNEQFF
j_call: TRBJ2-2; v_call: TRBV19; clone_size: -; d_call: TRBD2; cdr3_nt: TGTGCCAGTAGTACTAGCGGGAGAAACACCGGGGAGCTGTTTTTT; cdr3_aa: CASSTSGRNTGELFF
j_call: TRBJ2-7; v_call: TRBV10-3; clone_size: -; d_call: -; cdr3_nt: TGTGCCACTAACGGCCCGAGGAACGACGAGCAGTACTTC; cdr3_aa: CATNGPRNDEQYF
j_call: TRBJ2-1; v_call: TRBV27; clone_size: -; d_call: -; cdr3_nt: TGTGCCAGCAGTCACAGGGAGGCCAACAATGAGCAGTTCTTC; cdr3_aa: CASSHREANNEQFF
j_call: TRBJ2-7; v_call: TRBV2; clone_size: -; d_call: TRBD2; cdr3_nt: TGTGCCAGCAAAGGAGGGCTAGCGGGATCAGTGGGGCAGTACTTC; cdr3_aa: CASKGGLAGSVGQYF
j_call: TRBJ1-5; v_call: TRBV11-2; clone_size: -; d_call: -; cdr3_nt: TGTGCCAGCAGCTTATTCCCCGATAGCAATCAGCCCCAGCATTTT; cdr3_aa: CASSLFPDSNQPQHF
j_call: TRBJ1-1; v_call: TRBV29-1; clone_size: -; d_call: -; cdr3_nt: TGCAGCGTTCATGGGGGGCGATTCAGGAGCACTGAAGCTTTCTTT; cdr3_aa: CSVHGGRFRSTEAFF
j_call: TRBJ2-5; v_call: TRBV13; clone_size: -; d_call: -; cdr3_nt: TGTGCCAGCAGCTTAGACGGAGAGGGGGGGAAGACCCAGTACTTC; cdr3_aa: CASSLDGEGGKTQYF
j_call: TRBJ2-2; v_call: TRBV7-2; clone_size: -; d_call: TRBD2; cdr3_nt: TGTGCCAGCAGCTTAGGAGGGACTAGCGGGAGGTTTACCGGGGAGCTGTTTTTT; cdr3_aa: CASSLGGTSGRFTGELFF
j_call: TRBJ2-3; v_call: TRBV5-8; clone_size: -; d_call: -; cdr3_nt: TGTGCCAGCACCTCGGGGACGTTCACAGATACGCAGTATTTT; cdr3_aa: CASTSGTFTDTQYF
j_call: TRBJ2-7; v_call: TRBV27; clone_size: -; d_call: TRBD1; cdr3_nt: TGTGCCAGCAAGGGCAGGGGGCCCTCGGGTGAGCAGTACTTC; cdr3_aa: CASKGRGPSGEQYF
j_call: TRBJ1-3; v_call: TRBV25-1; clone_size: -; d_call: -; cdr3_nt: TGTGCCAGCAGTGAATTAATTACTGGAAACACCATATATTTT; cdr3_aa: CASSELITGNTIYF
j_call: TRBJ1-1; v_call: TRBV30; clone_size: -; d_call: TRBD1; cdr3_nt: TGTGCCTGGAGGCAGGGGGCGTTTAGGGGAGTGAACACTGAAGCTTTCTTT; cdr3_aa: CAWRQGAFRGVNTEAFF
j_call: TRBJ1-5; v_call: TRBV2; clone_size: once; d_call: -; cdr3_nt: TGTGCCAGCAGTGAATTGGGGGGTGCACAGCCCCAGCATTTT; cdr3_aa: CASSELGGAQPQHF
j_call: TRBJ2-7; v_call: TRBV27; clone_size: -; d_call: -; cdr3_nt: TGTGCCAGCAGTTTATCATTGGGGGAAAGGGTCTACGAGCAGTACTTC; cdr3_aa: CASSLSLGERVYEQYF
j_call: TRBJ1-5; v_call: TRBV19; clone_size: -; d_call: -; cdr3_nt: TGTGCCAGTAGTATTATTAGGCAGCCCCAGCATTTT; cdr3_aa: CASSIIRQPQHF
j_call: TRBJ1-2; v_call: TRBV4-1; clone_size: -; d_call: -; cdr3_nt: TGCGCCAGCAGCCATCCCCCAGACTATGGCTACACCTTC; cdr3_aa: CASSHPPDYGYTF
j_call: TRBJ2-1; v_call: TRBV19; clone_size: -; d_call: TRBD2; cdr3_nt: TGTGCCAGTAGTATAGATCAGGTAGCGGGATTGAATGAGCAGTTCTTC; cdr3_aa: CASSIDQVAGLNEQFF
j_call: TRBJ2-5; v_call: TRBV27; clone_size: -; d_call: -; cdr3_nt: TGTGCCAGCAGTCTAAAAAACCAAGAGACCCAGTACTTC; cdr3_aa: CASSLKNQETQYF
j_call: TRBJ2-2; v_call: TRBV7-7; clone_size: -; d_call: -; cdr3_nt: TGTGCCAGCAGCCACACCGGGGAGCTGTTTTTT; cdr3_aa: CASSHTGELFF
j_call: TRBJ2-7; v_call: TRBV28; clone_size: once; d_call: -; cdr3_nt: TGTGCCACAAGGGGCGCAGGAAAAAACTCCTACGAGCAGTACTTC; cdr3_aa: CATRGAGKNSYEQYF
j_call: TRBJ2-6; v_call: TRBV28; clone_size: -; d_call: -; cdr3_nt: TGTGCCAGCAGTCCTAGGACAGCTGGGGCCAACGTCCTGACTTTC; cdr3_aa: CASSPRTAGANVLTF
j_call: TRBJ1-4; v_call: TRBV15; clone_size: -; d_call: -; cdr3_nt: TGTGCCACCAGCACAGGGAGGGGAGAAAAACTGTTTTTT; cdr3_aa: CATSTGRGEKLFF
j_call: TRBJ2-7; v_call: TRBV2; clone_size: -; d_call: -; cdr3_nt: TGTGCCAGCAATGGCCCCTCCTACGAGCAGTACTTC; cdr3_aa: CASNGPSYEQYF
j_call: TRBJ2-5; v_call: TRBV10-1; clone_size: -; d_call: TRBD1; cdr3_nt: TGCGCCAGCAGTGAGTCGACCGGGACAGGGTTTTGGAAGACCCAGTACTTC; cdr3_aa: CASSESTGTGFWKTQYF
j_call: TRBJ1-1; v_call: TRBV6-1; clone_size: -; d_call: TRBD1; cdr3_nt: TGTGCCAGCGGTCAGGGGGGAGCTGAAGCTTTCTTT; cdr3_aa: CASGQGGAEAFF
j_call: TRBJ2-7; v_call: TRBV7-2; clone_size: -; d_call: TRBD2; cdr3_nt: TGTGCCAGCAGCCCCCGGCGGGACTACAACTACGAGCAGTACTTC; cdr3_aa: CASSPRRDYNYEQYF